The TCR beta chain under discussion was sequenced for a study of regulatory T cells in long-lasting Graves disease. Libraries of TCR beta came from iRepertoire HTBI primers plus Arm-PCR of CDR3 regions. TCRdb re-analysed the multiplex PCR reads in MiXCR, keeping a single row per CDR3 protein. This sample carries hundreds of thousands of distinct CDR3 sequences, 16% of them seen once, and the ten largest clones take less than 35%. The time point was: newly diagnosed GD, antithyroid drugs for less than 3 months. Scientists built the TCR library using RNA that was extracted from PBMCs. The CDR3 has 17 amino acids. CDR1 is LGHNA and CDR2 is YNFKEQ in the germline V gene. V shed 1 base and J 0 bases; nucleotides not matched to a gene: 2. The sample was also reused in another study, on T cells in Graves' hyperthyroidism and ophthalmopathy.

J is TRBJ2-6 and V is TRBV4-2; 8 bases map to TRBD2. Specimen: peripheral blood mononuclear cells (PBMCs), collected at new diagnosis, from a patient treated with antithyroid drugs. The source of this sequence is a man aged 35 to 55 with Graves disease. DNA for the CDR3: TGTGCCAGCAGCCAAGGGACTAGCAGCTCTGGGGCCAACGTCCTGACTTTC. It yields the protein CASSQGTSSSGANVLTF.